The next 28 T cell receptor beta chains were all read from a single sample in a study of monozygotic twins with cystic fibrosis. Assay used: immunoSEQ multiplex PCR; TCRdb lists only in-frame clones, some missing. This repertoire shows around 30,000 clones, around four fifths found once; its top ten account for roughly 0.9%. The source material was blood. Receptors originate from a girl aged 2 to 10 with cystic fibrosis.

A remark on this clone: Its ends do not fully match the called genes, so a read error is possible. This chain joins TRBV7-2 and TRBJ1-1; TRBD1 is a possible D gene (5 bases). CDR1 SGHTA and CDR2 FQGNSA come from the germline V gene. CDR3 length equals 16 residues. CDR3 sequence: CASTLRTRGIGTEAFF. CDR3 in DNA: TGTGCCAGCACCTTACGTACCCGGGGCATTGGCACTGAAGCTTTCTTT.

This chain connects TRBV2 to TRBJ2-1; weak D call: TRBD1 (5 bases). CDR3 length: 14 residues. V was trimmed by 7 bases and J by 7 bases, leaving 17 bases between them. Looked up from germline, CDR1 is SNHLY and CDR2 is FYNNEI. CDR3 sequence (DNA): TGTGCCAGCACTGCAGGGTTTGAGGCAAATGAGCAGTTCTTC. Translating it yields CASTAGFEANEQFF.

This clone appeared a single time. The rearrangement uses TRBV6-1 and TRBJ2-7; D may match TRBD1 or TRBD2 (7 bases each). The germline V gene has CDR1 MNHNS and CDR2 SASEGT. The CDR3 extends over 13 amino acids. Trimming removed 7 bases from V and 6 bases from J, with 16 bases in between. CDR3 protein: CASTTREGAEQYF. CDR3 sequence (DNA): TGTGCCAGCACAACGAGGGAGGGGGCCGAGCAGTACTTC.

This chain uses TRBV4-1 with TRBJ2-3; D perhaps matches TRBD2 (6 bases). This CDR3 spans 14 amino acids. Trimming cost V 0 bases and J 9 bases, with 13 bases left between them. CDR1 and CDR2 from the germline V gene are MGHRA and YSYEKL. CDR3 DNA sequence: TGCGCCAGCAGCCAAGATTGGGGGGATCACACGCAGTATTTT. Amino acids: CASSQDWGDHTQYF.

V gene TRBV10-3 combines with J gene TRBJ1-1; D possibly corresponds to TRBD1 (5 bases). The V gene lost 6 bases and the J gene lost 4 bases, with 18 bases spanning the gap. Per germline, CDR1 ENHRY and CDR2 SYGVKD. The CDR3 consists of 15 residues. CDR3 residues: CAIRAQGGDGTEAFF. CDR3 coding DNA: TGTGCCATCAGAGCCCAGGGCGGGGATGGCACTGAAGCTTTCTTT.

The rearrangement uses TRBV6-6 and TRBJ2-7; 12 bases map to TRBD2. Germline loops: CDR1 MNHNY, CDR2 SVGAGI (reference sequence). Losses at the gene ends were 6 bases for V and 5 bases for J; bases not matched to a gene: 11. The CDR3 is 16 residues long. In DNA, the CDR3 is TGTGCCAGCAGCCTGATGACTAGCGGGAGAACGAACGAGCAGTACTTC. Amino acids: CASSLMTSGRTNEQYF.

This clone showed up just once. The chain employs TRBV7-2 and TRBJ2-2, with no clear D. The length of the CDR3 is 16 residues. Trimming took 1 base from V and 3 from J, leaving 12 bases between them. Germline values: CDR1 SGHTA, CDR2 FQGNSA. CDR3 sequence: CASSLVSPEYTGELFF. CDR3 bases: TGTGCCAGCAGCTTAGTTTCTCCGGAGTACACCGGGGAGCTGTTTTTT.

This rearrangement joins TRBV19 to TRBJ2-7; D unclear. Per the germline V gene, CDR1 is LNHDA and CDR2 is SQIVND (reference sequence). The ends were cut back, 1 base at V and 7 bases at J, with 8 bases in the middle. There are 12 residues in the CDR3. The DNA of the CDR3 is TGTGCCAGTAGTATAGGGTTGGGGGAGCAGTACTTC. This translates into CASSIGLGEQYF.

This sequence joins TRBV18 and TRBJ2-7; 9 positions match TRBD1. This CDR3 region has 15 residues. From germline, CDR1 is KGHSH and CDR2 LQKENI. The V gene end was trimmed by 3 bases and the J gene end by 5 bases; junction bases not matched to a gene: 8. This CDR3 is CASSPGGQGRDEQYF. The DNA for the CDR3 is TGTGCCAGCTCACCGGGGGGACAGGGTCGAGACGAGCAGTACTTC.

This chain connects TRBV27 to TRBJ1-1, with no clear D. Trimming stripped 6 bases from V and 0 bases from J, with 11 bases between. The CDR3 loop spans 14 amino acids. Looked up from germline, CDR1 is MNHEY and CDR2 is SMNVEV (reference sequence). CDR3 nucleotide sequence: TGTGCCAGCAGGCCCGTCGATTTGAACACTGAAGCTTTCTTT. Its translation: CASRPVDLNTEAFF.

This clone was observed a single time. The CDR3 is CASTGLGQPQHF. CDR3 DNA: TGTGCCAGCACTGGGTTGGGTCAGCCCCAGCATTTT. The rearrangement links TRBV28 to TRBJ1-5; D is unresolved. Deletions cut 7 bases from V and 6 bases from J, with 10 bases between. Germline V gene data show CDR1 as MDHEN and CDR2 as SYDVKM. The CDR3 loop spans 12 amino acids.

In this sample, this clone turned up once. This rearrangement joins TRBV2 to TRBJ2-7; D is ambiguous. The CDR3 loop spans 14 amino acids. Deletions cut 3 bases from V and 4 bases from J, with 13 bases between. CDR1 and CDR2 from the germline V gene are SNHLY and FYNNEI. CDR3 loop: CASSDEVPRYEQYF. CDR3 nucleotide sequence: TGTGCCAGCAGTGACGAGGTCCCTAGGTACGAGCAGTACTTC. The whole variable domain, filled in from reference TRBV2 and TRBJ2-7, reads EPEVTQTPSHQVTQMGQEVILRCVPISNHLYFYWYRQILGQKVEFLVSFYNNEISEKSEIFDDQFSVERPDGSNFTLKIRSTKLEDSAMYFCASSDEVPRYEQYFGPGTRLTVT.

V is TRBV6-6 and J is TRBJ2-7; D perhaps matches TRBD2 (5 bases). Germline V gene sequence: CDR1 MNHNY, CDR2 SVGAGI (reference sequence). The CDR3 contains 14 residues. With 0 bases removed from V and 5 bases from J, the gap between germline ends came to 11 bases. The chain's CDR3 is CASSYSLGVNEQYF. In DNA, the CDR3 is TGTGCCAGCAGTTACTCGTTGGGAGTAAACGAGCAGTACTTC.

J is TRBJ1-1 and V is TRBV18, with D maybe TRBD1 (5 bases). Between the trimmed V and J ends, which lost 3 bases and 1 base, there was a span of 6 bases. Germline lookup yields CDR1 KGHSH and CDR2 LQKENI. This CDR3 has 13 amino acids. CDR3 sequence reads: CASSPQGNTEAFF. CDR3 bases: TGTGCCAGCTCACCTCAGGGGAACACTGAAGCTTTCTTT.

The chain employs TRBV30 and TRBJ1-6; no reliable D call. Trimming left V 1 base short and J 5 bases short, with 6 bases between. In germline, CDR1 is GTSNPN, CDR2 SVGIG (reference sequence). The CDR3 loop spans 13 amino acids. The CDR3 here is CAWSDRNNSPLHF. The CDR3 DNA reads as TGTGCCTGGAGTGACAGAAATAATTCACCCCTCCACTTT.

The chain couples TRBV5-1 to TRBJ2-7; 7 positions match TRBD1. Germline V CDR1 and CDR2: SGHRS, YFSETQ. The CDR3 totals 15 residues. Trimming took 2 bases from V and 1 from J; bases not matched to a gene: 6. The CDR3 is CASSFGQAGSYEQYF. The CDR3 bases are TGCGCCAGCAGCTTCGGACAGGCCGGATCCTACGAGCAGTACTTC.

The V gene is TRBV5-1, the J gene TRBJ2-5; 11 bases fit TRBD2. V lost 4 bases, J lost 4 bases, and 12 bases stayed unmatched. The CDR3 length is 17 residues. Germline values: CDR1 SGHRS, CDR2 YFSETQ. The CDR3, as DNA: TGCGCCAGCAGCCCGGGACTAGCGGCGTTAGGGGGAGAGACCCAGTACTTC. It encodes CASSPGLAALGGETQYF.

The rearrangement uses TRBV13 and TRBJ2-7; 7 bases map to TRBD1. This CDR3 has 16 amino acids. V gave up 5 bases and J gave up 4 bases; unmatched junction bases: 14. The germline gives CDR1 PRHDT, CDR2 FYEKMQ (reference sequence). The chain's CDR3 is CASSVWKEDRSYEQYF. The CDR3 region has the DNA TGTGCCAGCAGCGTTTGGAAGGAGGACAGGTCGTACGAGCAGTACTTC.

This clone was observed a few times. This chain links TRBV28 with TRBJ1-1, with TRBD1 matching 8 bases. V shed 5 bases, J shed 7 bases, and the junction held 6 bases outside the gene matches. The CDR3 consists of 13 residues. CDR1 and CDR2 from the germline V gene are MDHEN and SYDVKM. This chain's CDR3 is CASSASGGGEAFF. The DNA for the CDR3 is TGTGCCAGCAGTGCGTCAGGGGGCGGTGAAGCTTTCTTT.

This clone was picked up a small number of times. The chain has TRBV12-5 and TRBJ1-1; D perhaps matches TRBD1 (5 bases). Germline CDR1 is LGHNT and CDR2 is FRNRAP. Trimming left V 1 base short and J 12 bases short, with 12 bases between. The CDR3 runs to 12 residues. CDR3 DNA sequence: TGTGCTAGTGGTTTGGAGGGGTGGCAAACTTTCTTT. Its translation is CASGLEGWQTFF. The full variable domain, completed using reference TRBV12-5 and TRBJ1-1, is DARVTQTPRHKVTEMGQEVTMRCQPILGHNTVFWYRQTMMQGLELLAYFRNRAPLDDSGMPKDRFSAEMPDATLATLKIQPSEPRDSAVYFCASGLEGWQTFFGQGTRLTVV.

This clone was seen just once. J is TRBJ2-2 and V is TRBV5-1, with D possibly matching TRBD1 (6 bases). CDR1 SGHRS and CDR2 YFSETQ come from the germline V gene. The CDR3 has 16 amino acids. V was trimmed by 4 bases and J by 2 bases, leaving 15 bases between them. The CDR3 coding sequence is TGCGCCAGCAGCGGGTACGGCAGGGGTAACACCGGGGAGCTGTTTTTT. Translated, it gives CASSGYGRGNTGELFF.

The V and J genes are TRBV7-2 and TRBJ1-2; TRBD1 is a possible D gene (6 bases). The germline V gene encodes CDR1 SGHTA and CDR2 FQGNSA. V dropped 4 bases and J dropped 1 base, with 10 bases sitting between them. The CDR3 extends over 14 amino acids. This CDR3 reads CASSWTAINYGYTF. The CDR3 region has the DNA TGTGCCAGCAGCTGGACAGCGATTAACTATGGCTACACCTTC.

This chain uses TRBV29-1 with TRBJ2-5; the D is unclear. V lost 0 bases and J 1 base, leaving 9 bases between the germline ends. The CDR3 sequence is 14 residues long. Germline-derived CDR1 and CDR2 are SQVTM and ANQGSEA. CDR3 DNA: TGCAGCGTTGAAGATCTTAAGCCCCAAGAGACCCAGTACTTC. It translates to CSVEDLKPQETQYF.

The chain carries TRBV27 and TRBJ1-1; TRBD1 is a possible D gene (5 bases). Looked up from germline, CDR1 is MNHEY and CDR2 is SMNVEV (reference sequence). The V end lost 6 bases, the J end lost 4 bases, and 15 bases lay between the germline ends. CDR3 length: 14 amino acids. CDR3 DNA: TGTGCCAGCAGACCTTGGGGGGTTTTCACTGAAGCTTTCTTT. Amino acids: CASRPWGVFTEAFF.

The chain is built from TRBV11-2 and TRBJ2-5, with 11 bases that match TRBD1. The CDR3 is 16 amino acids. The trim removed 1 base at V and 5 bases at J, leaving 6 bases unmatched. CDR1 is SGHAT and CDR2 is FQNNGV in the germline V gene. The CDR3 bases are TGTGCCAGCAGCTTAGCTGGACAGGGGGCGCGGGAGACCCAGTACTTC. Its protein is CASSLAGQGARETQYF.

This clone was counted only a few times. DNA for the CDR3: TGCGCCAGCAGCCAAGCCCACGACAGGGGAGGTTCACCCCTCCACTTT. Translated: CASSQAHDRGGSPLHF. The V call is TRBV4-1, the J call TRBJ1-6, with 8 bases fitting TRBD1. Germline V gene lookup returns CDR1 MGHRA and CDR2 YSYEKL. The CDR3 contains 16 residues. Trimming cost V 1 base and J 9 bases; bases outside gene matches: 8.

The chain links TRBV11-2 to TRBJ1-2; no firm D call. Germline V gene data show CDR1 as SGHAT and CDR2 as FQNNGV. The V gene lost 1 base and the J gene lost 2 bases, with 5 bases spanning the gap. This CDR3 region has 13 residues. The chain's CDR3 is CASSLGQNYGYTF. CDR3 sequence (DNA): TGTGCCAGCAGCTTAGGGCAGAACTATGGCTACACCTTC.

This chain uses TRBV10-2 with TRBJ2-1; 8 bases align to TRBD2. V dropped 5 bases and J dropped 3; count of bases not matched to a gene: 6. There are 15 residues in the CDR3. Per germline, CDR1 WSHSY and CDR2 SAAADI. CDR3 DNA: TGCGCCAGCAGTCCGACTAGCGTCTACTACAATGAGCAGTTCTTC. This sequence encodes CASSPTSVYYNEQFF.